This TCR beta chain was sequenced for a study of control samples from healthy donors and cancer patients. Sequenced by immunoSEQ multiplex PCR; TCRdb stores in-frame clones only, minus some. The table includes over 150,000 clones, around 90% detected once. This receptor was obtained from a woman aged 45-65 years in good health. The sequencing sample was made of blood.

This chain's CDR3 is CASSLSAGGTGELFF. The DNA for the CDR3 is TGTGCCAGCAGTTTATCTGCAGGGGGCACCGGGGAGCTGTTTTTT. The chain employs TRBV28 and TRBJ2-2, with 7 bases identical to TRBD1. This CDR3 has 15 amino acids. Germline assignment: CDR1 MDHEN and CDR2 SYDVKM. V was clipped by 1 base and J by 4 bases; unmatched bases: 3.